The present entry profiles one TCR beta chain with its context. This entry is derived from a study of blood T cell repertoires in COVID-19. For the study at large: The study drew acute and convalescent COVID-19 samples from the United States, Italy and Spain. T cells, B-cell-depleted T cells, or PBMCs supplied cDNA or gDNA.

The CDR3 totals 14 residues. The germline V gene has CDR1 SGDLS and CDR2 YYNGEE. Trimming removed 2 bases at V and 3 bases at J, with 6 bases between. In the original analysis: Reference gene primer amplification gave nucleated cell count estimates. The table came from immunoSEQ multiplex PCR; TCRdb's copy has only in-frame clones and leaves some out. Clonal size and the V and J genes are those of that table, whereas D and trimming came from the DNA. This table has about 230,000 clones, 83% appearing once. V is TRBV9 and J is TRBJ1-6; unclear D gene. This TCR derives from a man aged 35 to 55 with active or convalescent COVID-19. The sample comprised peripheral blood. CDR3 loop: CASSVDYYNSPLHF. The CDR3 coding sequence is TGTGCCAGCAGCGTTGACTACTATAATTCACCCCTCCACTTT.